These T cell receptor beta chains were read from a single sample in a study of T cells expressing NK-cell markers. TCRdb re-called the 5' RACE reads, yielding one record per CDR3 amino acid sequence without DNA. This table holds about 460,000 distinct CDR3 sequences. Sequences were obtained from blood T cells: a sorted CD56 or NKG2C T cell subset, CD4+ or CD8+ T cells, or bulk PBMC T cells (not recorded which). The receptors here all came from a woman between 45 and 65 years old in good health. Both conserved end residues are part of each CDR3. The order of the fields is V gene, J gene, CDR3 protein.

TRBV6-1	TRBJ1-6	CASSDQTASPLHF
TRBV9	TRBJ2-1	CASSGTSGRRYNEQFF
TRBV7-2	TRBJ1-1	CASSFAGHPNTEAFF
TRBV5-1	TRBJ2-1	CASSLVLNEQFF
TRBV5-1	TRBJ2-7	CASSLDPRLAEQYF
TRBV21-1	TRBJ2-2	CASRKRAVYTGELFF
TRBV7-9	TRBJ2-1	CASSLEALGEQFF
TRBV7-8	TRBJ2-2	CASSLNSRAGELFF
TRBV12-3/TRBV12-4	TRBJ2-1	CASSIAGGGEQFF
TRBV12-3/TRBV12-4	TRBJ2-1	CASSGTSGSSYNEQFF
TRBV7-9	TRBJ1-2	CASSLKEQIYGYTF
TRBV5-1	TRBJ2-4	CASSLESKGAIQYF
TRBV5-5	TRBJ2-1	CASSFGTGKVDEQFF
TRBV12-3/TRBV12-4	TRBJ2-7	CASSGLAGGPDEQYF
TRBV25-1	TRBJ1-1	CASSDSRGMNTEAFF
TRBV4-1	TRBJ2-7	CASSQGPMGLADEQYF
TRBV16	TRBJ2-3	CASSTTFRDTQYF
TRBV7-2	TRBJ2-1	CASSSPLAGGQNEQFF
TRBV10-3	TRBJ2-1	CAISAAGTHGNEQFF
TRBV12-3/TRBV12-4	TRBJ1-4	CASSPEAGNEKLFF
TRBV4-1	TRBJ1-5	CASSQGGTFQPQHF
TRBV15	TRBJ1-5	CATSRDNGADQPQHF